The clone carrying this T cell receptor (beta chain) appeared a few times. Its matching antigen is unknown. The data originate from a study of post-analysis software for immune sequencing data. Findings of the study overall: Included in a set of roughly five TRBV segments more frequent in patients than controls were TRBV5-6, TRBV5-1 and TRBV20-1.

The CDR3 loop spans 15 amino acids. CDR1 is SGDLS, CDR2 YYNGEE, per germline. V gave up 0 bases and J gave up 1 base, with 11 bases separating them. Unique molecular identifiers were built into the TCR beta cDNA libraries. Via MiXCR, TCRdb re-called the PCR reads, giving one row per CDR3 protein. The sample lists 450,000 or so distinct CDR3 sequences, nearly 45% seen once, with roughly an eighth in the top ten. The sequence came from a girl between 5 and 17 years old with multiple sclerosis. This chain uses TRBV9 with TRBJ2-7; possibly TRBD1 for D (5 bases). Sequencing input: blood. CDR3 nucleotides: TGTGCCAGCAGCGTAGGGACAATAGGATCCTACGAGCAGTACTTC. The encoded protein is CASSVGTIGSYEQYF.